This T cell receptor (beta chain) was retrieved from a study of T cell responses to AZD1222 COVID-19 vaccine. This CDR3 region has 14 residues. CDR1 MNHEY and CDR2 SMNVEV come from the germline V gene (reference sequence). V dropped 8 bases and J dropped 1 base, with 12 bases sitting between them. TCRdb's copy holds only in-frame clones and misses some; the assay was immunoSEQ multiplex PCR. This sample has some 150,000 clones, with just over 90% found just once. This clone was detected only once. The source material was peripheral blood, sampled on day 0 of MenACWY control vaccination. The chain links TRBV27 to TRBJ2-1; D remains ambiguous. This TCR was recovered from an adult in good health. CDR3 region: CASRSRLSYNEQFF. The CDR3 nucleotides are TGTGCCAGCCGGAGCAGGTTATCCTACAATGAGCAGTTCTTC.